Each of the 6 T cell receptor beta chains below was sequenced from the same sample in a study of blood T cell repertoires in COVID-19. Clones were read by immunoSEQ multiplex PCR, and TCRdb kept only the in-frame ones, dropping some. The sample lists about 110,000 clones, approximately 80% seen once, with around 0.77% in the top ten. Sequencing was carried out using peripheral blood. The receptors were sampled from a woman in her seventies with acute or convalescent COVID-19.

The chain combines TRBV27 with TRBJ2-5, with TRBD2 identical over 7 bases. V gave up 6 bases and J gave up 3 bases; unmatched junction bases: 7. The CDR3 consists of 14 residues. Germline V gene lookup returns CDR1 MNHEY and CDR2 SMNVEV (reference sequence). DNA for the CDR3: TGTGCCAGCAGAAAACGGGGGAGGGAAGAGACCCAGTACTTC. Translating gives CASRKRGREETQYF.

This clone has only one observation. This chain connects TRBV24-1 to TRBJ2-7; weak D call: TRBD1 (6 bases). V dropped 10 bases and J dropped 0 bases, with 12 bases sitting between them. The CDR3 has 13 amino acids. Germline assignment: CDR1 KGHDR and CDR2 SFDVKD. The CDR3 protein is CATAGTPSYEQYF. The CDR3 bases are TGTGCCACTGCCGGGACACCCTCCTACGAGCAGTACTTC.

This clone appeared a few times. V is TRBV11-2 and J is TRBJ2-2, with D possibly matching TRBD2 (6 bases). This CDR3 region has 15 residues. Germline V gene lookup returns CDR1 SGHAT and CDR2 FQNNGV. Trimming stripped 3 bases from V and 1 base from J, with 9 bases between. The CDR3 DNA reads as TGTGCCAGCAGCTTGGGACTGTTGAACACCGGGGAGCTGTTTTTT. Amino acid sequence: CASSLGLLNTGELFF.

This clone occurred a few times. The V gene is TRBV7-2, the J gene TRBJ1-4; 10 bases align to TRBD1. Germline assignment: CDR1 SGHTA and CDR2 FQGNSA. Unmatched junction bases numbered 7, after V lost 4 bases and J lost 8 bases. This CDR3 is built from 15 residues. For the CDR3, the DNA is TGTGCCAGCAGCTCTACGGGGACAGGGGACGAAAAACTGTTTTTT. Translation gives CASSSTGTGDEKLFF.

The V gene is TRBV19, the J gene TRBJ1-2; 12 bases align to TRBD1. The germline gives CDR1 LNHDA, CDR2 SQIVND (reference sequence). The V and J ends lost 5 bases and 5 bases, in that order; junction bases with no gene match: 3. This CDR3 has 14 residues. CDR3 sequence reads: CASSGTGGAYGYTF. CDR3 coding DNA: TGTGCCAGTAGTGGGACAGGGGGCGCTTATGGCTACACCTTC. Together with reference TRBV19 and TRBJ1-2, the CDR3 gives the full variable domain: DGGITQSPKYLFRKEGQNVTLSCEQNLNHDAMYWYRQDPGQGLRLIYYSQIVNDFQKGDIAEGYSVSREKKESFPLTVTSAQKNPTAFYLCASSGTGGAYGYTFGSGTRLTVV.

The chain combines TRBV11-3 with TRBJ1-2; the match to TRBD1 covers 9 bases. This CDR3 is 13 amino acids long. Germline CDR1 SGHNT, CDR2 YENEEA. CDR3 protein: CEDPRGQGYGYTF. The DNA for the CDR3 is TGTGAGGACCCCCGGGGACAGGGCTATGGCTACACCTTC.